This TCR beta chain was recorded in a study of cytomegalovirus exposure and HLA in healthy donors. As to this clone: The target antigen is unknown.

CDR1 and CDR2 from the germline V gene are SGHRS and YFSETQ. Trimming left V 4 bases short and J 2 bases short, with 10 bases between. CDR3 size: 15 residues. The PCR was carried out with 60 Vbeta primers and 13 Jbeta primers. Here immunoSEQ multiplex PCR was the method, and the copy in TCRdb shows in-frame clones only, minus some. The sample lists some 170,000 clones, roughly 77% occurring once. Although they were nominally healthy when sampled, donors likely had unrecorded immune exposures. Findings and caveats of the study: Most TCR beta V segments were productive about 87% or about 30% of the time in an earlier analysis. Analyzed later, most CMV-associated TCR beta chains appeared HLA-restricted. Later genetic work tied a missense DCLRE1C variant to beta-chain V and J trimming.

This receptor was identified in a woman between 18 and 29 years old in good health and CMV-seronegative. Material: PBMCs. The chain recombines TRBV5-1 with TRBJ2-6; possible D gene TRBD1, 5 bases. The CDR3 bases are TGCGCCAGCAGCCCGGACATCACTGGGGCCAACGTCCTGACTTTC. Protein sequence: CASSPDITGANVLTF. Complete variable domain (other parts from reference TRBV5-1 and TRBJ2-6): KAGVTQTPRYLIKTRGQQVTLSCSPISGHRSVSWYQQTPGQGLQFLFEYFSETQRNKGNFPGRFSGRQFSNSRSEMNVSTLELGDSALYLCASSPDITGANVLTFGAGSRLTVL.